What follows is one TCR beta chain and its context. Its antigen is undetermined. Libraries were prepared by immunoSEQ multiplex PCR; TCRdb keeps only in-frame clonotypes and omits some of them. Counted here are about 32,000 clones, roughly 91% occurring once; the ten biggest clones make up 0.095% to 0.12%. The V gene lost 4 bases and the J gene lost 8 bases, with 12 bases spanning the gap. CDR1 is SGHTA, CDR2 FQGTGA, per germline. The CDR3 length is 13 residues. These data originate in a study of T cells after posttransplantation cyclophosphamide. Study outcomes and limitations: Donor CD8+ memory clones often dominated recipient blood repertoires at later times. TRB clonality was highly associated with recipient CMV seropositivity and reactivation.

The naive gate required viable CD3+CD4+ or CD3+CD8+ cells with CCR7+CD45RA+CD45RO-CD95-CD27+CD28+ phenotype. The related graft donor's blood sample was taken on the day of bone marrow donation. This sequence originates from a man aged 30-40 years in good health and a related stem cell transplant donor. The J gene is TRBJ2-1, the V gene TRBV7-3, with a weak D call TRBD2 (5 bases). Sequencing was carried out using naive CD4+ T cells sorted from blood. The CDR3 loop is CASSSGIWDEQFF. The CDR3 DNA is TGTGCCAGCAGCTCCGGGATTTGGGATGAGCAGTTCTTC. Together with reference TRBV7-3 and TRBJ2-1, the CDR3 gives the full variable domain: GAGVSQTPSNKVTEKGKYVELRCDPISGHTALYWYRQSLGQGPEFLIYFQGTGAADDSGLPNDRFFAVRPEGSVSTLKIQRTERGDSAVYLCASSSGIWDEQFFGPGTRLTVL.